This TCR beta chain was captured in a study of OX40 agonist ivuxolimab in advanced cancers. Study-wide context: A diagnosis of hepatocellular carcinoma, melanoma, renal cell or head and neck cancer was present in dose-escalation patients. Partial responses were achieved by three patients: one hepatocellular carcinoma, two cutaneous melanoma.

Autoimmune disease history or systemic immunosuppression was exclusionary. Repertoires were generated with immunoSEQ multiplex PCR, while TCRdb's copy carries only in-frame clones and drops some. The sample shows 23,000 or so clones, around 80% of them seen only once. The CDR3 consists of 13 residues. The source material was CD4+ or CD8+ T cells sorted from blood, sampled in a trial of the OX40 agonist ivuxolimab. V gene TRBV21-1 combines with J gene TRBJ1-5; TRBD1 was called by the table and not checked on the DNA. TRBV21-1 is a pseudogene segment. This sequence was found in an adult with an advanced solid tumor such as melanoma, head and neck, liver or kidney cancer. The CDR3 is CASRLFTFPPQHF. The CDR3 DNA is TGTGCCAGCAGGCTCTTTACATTTCCGCCCCAGCATTTT.